The present T cell receptor beta chain was sequenced within a study of memory CD4+ T cells and cytomegalovirus serostatus. Study-wide background: This sample comes from healthy Belgian adults, fewer than ten CMV seropositive, roughly 22 seronegative.

Single viable CD3+CD4+CD8-CD45RO+ cells were sorted as the memory CD4+ T cells. This CDR3 region has 17 residues. Trimming removed 0 bases from V and 6 bases from J; junction bases left unmatched: 11. Germline CDR1 SGHDN, CDR2 FVKESK. The assay was immunoSEQ multiplex PCR, and TCRdb's table has in-frame clones only and misses some. The sample yields 85,000 to 100,000 clones, approximately 80% seen once. The sample taken for sequencing was memory CD4+ T cells from blood. The chain carries TRBV14 and TRBJ2-3, with TRBD2 matching over 8 bases. This receptor was taken from an adult in good health and CMV-seropositive. The DNA of the CDR3 is TGTGCCAGCAGCCAAGACAGATATGGCGGGAGGCGGGATACGCAGTATTTT. Amino acid sequence: CASSQDRYGGRRDTQYF.